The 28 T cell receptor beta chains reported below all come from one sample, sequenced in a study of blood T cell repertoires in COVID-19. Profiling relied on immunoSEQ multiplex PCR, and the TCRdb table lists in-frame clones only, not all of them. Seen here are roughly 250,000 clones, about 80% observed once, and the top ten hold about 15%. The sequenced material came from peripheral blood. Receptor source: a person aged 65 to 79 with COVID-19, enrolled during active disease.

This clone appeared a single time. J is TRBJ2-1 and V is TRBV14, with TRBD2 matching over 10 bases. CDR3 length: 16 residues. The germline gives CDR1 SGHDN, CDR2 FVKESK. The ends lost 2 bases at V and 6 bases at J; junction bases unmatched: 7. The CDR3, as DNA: TGTGCCAGCAGCCAACTTAGATTAGCGGGGGGCAATGAGCAGTTCTTC. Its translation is CASSQLRLAGGNEQFF.

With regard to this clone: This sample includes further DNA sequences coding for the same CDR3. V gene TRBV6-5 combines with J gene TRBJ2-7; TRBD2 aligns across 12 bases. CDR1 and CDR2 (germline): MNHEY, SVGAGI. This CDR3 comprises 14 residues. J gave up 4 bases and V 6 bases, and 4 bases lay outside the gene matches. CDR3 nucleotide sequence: TGTGCCAGCAGCCCCGGGACTAGCGGGTACGAGCAGTACTTC. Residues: CASSPGTSGYEQYF.

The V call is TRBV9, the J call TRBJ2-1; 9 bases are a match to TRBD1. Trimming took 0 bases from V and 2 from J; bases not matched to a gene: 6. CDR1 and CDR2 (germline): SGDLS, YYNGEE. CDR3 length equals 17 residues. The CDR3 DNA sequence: TGTGCCAGCAGCGTAGCTACAGGGGGCGGCACCTACAATGAGCAGTTCTTC. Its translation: CASSVATGGGTYNEQFF.

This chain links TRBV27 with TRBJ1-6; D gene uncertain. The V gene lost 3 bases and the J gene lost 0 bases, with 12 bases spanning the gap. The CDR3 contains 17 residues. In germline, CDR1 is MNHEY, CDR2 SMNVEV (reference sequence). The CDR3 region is CASSFLVGSSYNSPLHF. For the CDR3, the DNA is TGTGCCAGCAGTTTCCTTGTGGGGAGCTCCTATAATTCACCCCTCCACTTT.

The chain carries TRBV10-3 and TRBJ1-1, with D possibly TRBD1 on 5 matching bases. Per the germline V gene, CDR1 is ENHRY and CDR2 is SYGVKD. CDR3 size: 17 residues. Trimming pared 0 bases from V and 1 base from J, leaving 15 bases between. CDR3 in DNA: TGTGCCATCAGTGAGTCGAGGCGGAGGGGTCGGAACACTGAAGCTTTCTTT. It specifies CAISESRRRGRNTEAFF.

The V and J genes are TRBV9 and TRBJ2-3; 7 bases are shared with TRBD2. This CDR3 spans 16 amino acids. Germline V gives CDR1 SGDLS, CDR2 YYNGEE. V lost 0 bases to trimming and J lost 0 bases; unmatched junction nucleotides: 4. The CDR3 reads CASSVGASGSTDTQYF. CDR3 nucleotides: TGTGCCAGCAGCGTAGGGGCTAGCGGAAGCACAGATACGCAGTATTTT.

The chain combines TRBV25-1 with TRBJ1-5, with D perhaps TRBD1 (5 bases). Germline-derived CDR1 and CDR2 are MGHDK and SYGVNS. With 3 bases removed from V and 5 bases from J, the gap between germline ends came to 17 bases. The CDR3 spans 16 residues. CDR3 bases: TGTGCCAGCAGTGATGCATGGGGGGTGGTGGATCAGCCCCAGCATTTT. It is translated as CASSDAWGVVDQPQHF.

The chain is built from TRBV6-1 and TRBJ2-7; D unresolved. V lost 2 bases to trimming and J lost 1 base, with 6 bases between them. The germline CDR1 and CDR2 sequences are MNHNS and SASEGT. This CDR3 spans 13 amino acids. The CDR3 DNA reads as TGTGCCAGCAGTGAACAGGCGTCCTACGAGCAGTACTTC. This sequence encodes CASSEQASYEQYF.

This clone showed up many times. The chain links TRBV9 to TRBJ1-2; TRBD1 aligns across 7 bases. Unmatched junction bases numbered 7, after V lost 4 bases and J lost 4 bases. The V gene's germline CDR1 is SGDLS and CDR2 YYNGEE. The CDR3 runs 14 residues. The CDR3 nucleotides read TGTGCCAGCAGCTCAACAGGGGCCGGCTATGGCTACACCTTC. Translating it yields CASSSTGAGYGYTF.

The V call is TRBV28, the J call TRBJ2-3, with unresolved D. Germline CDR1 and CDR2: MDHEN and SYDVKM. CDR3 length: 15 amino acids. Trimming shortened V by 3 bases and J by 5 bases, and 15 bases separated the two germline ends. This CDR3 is CASSFGYSTGDTQYF. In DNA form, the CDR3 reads TGTGCCAGCAGTTTCGGCTATTCGACGGGAGATACGCAGTATTTT.

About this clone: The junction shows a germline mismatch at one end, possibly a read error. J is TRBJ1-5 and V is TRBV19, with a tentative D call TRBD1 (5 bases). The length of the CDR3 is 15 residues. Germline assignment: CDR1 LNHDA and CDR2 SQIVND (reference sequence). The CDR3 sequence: CASSIQRQSNPPQHF. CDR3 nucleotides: TGTGCCAGTAGTATACAGCGACAGTCCAATCCGCCCCAGCATTTT.

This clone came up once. CDR3 sequence (DNA): TGCGCCAGCAGCCAACACCAGGGGACTGAAGCTTTCTTT. This codes for CASSQHQGTEAFF. The chain has TRBV4-1 and TRBJ1-1; maybe TRBD1 (6 bases). In germline, CDR1 is MGHRA, CDR2 YSYEKL. The CDR3 is 13 amino acids. The V gene lost 2 bases and the J gene lost 5 bases, with 9 bases spanning the gap.

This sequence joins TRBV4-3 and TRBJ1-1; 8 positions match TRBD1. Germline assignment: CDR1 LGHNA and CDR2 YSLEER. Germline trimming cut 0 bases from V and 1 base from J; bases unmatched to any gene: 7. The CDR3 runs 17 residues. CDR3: CASSQDPPGTGNTEAFF. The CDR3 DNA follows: TGCGCCAGCAGCCAAGACCCACCCGGGACAGGGAACACTGAAGCTTTCTTT.

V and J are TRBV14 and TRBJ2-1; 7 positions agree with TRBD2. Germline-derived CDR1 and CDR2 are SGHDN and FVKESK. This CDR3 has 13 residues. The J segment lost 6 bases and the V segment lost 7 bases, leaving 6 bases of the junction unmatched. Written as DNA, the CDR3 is TGTGCCAGCAAGCTGTGGGGGGGCAATGAGCAGTTCTTC. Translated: CASKLWGGNEQFF.

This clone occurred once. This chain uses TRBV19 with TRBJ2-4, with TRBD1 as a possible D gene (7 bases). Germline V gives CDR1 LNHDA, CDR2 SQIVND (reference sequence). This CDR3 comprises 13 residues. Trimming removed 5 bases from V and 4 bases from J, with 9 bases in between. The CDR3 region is CASSAGQKNIQYF. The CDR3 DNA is TGTGCCAGTAGTGCGGGACAGAAAAACATTCAGTACTTC.

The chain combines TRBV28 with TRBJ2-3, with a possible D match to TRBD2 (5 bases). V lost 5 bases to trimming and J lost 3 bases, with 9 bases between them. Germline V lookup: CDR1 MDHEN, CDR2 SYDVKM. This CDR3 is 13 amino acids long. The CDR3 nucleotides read TGTGCCAGCAGTCAAAGACTAACAGATACGCAGTATTTT. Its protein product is CASSQRLTDTQYF.

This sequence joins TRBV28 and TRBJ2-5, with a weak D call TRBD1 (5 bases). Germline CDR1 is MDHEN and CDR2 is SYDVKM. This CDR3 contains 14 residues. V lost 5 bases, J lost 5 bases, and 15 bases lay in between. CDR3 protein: CASSDQGLMETQYF. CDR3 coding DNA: TGTGCCAGCAGTGATCAGGGTCTGATGGAGACCCAGTACTTC.

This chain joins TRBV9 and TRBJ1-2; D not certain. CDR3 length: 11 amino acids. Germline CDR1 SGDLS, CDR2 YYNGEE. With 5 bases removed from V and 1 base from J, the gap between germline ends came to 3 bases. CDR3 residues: CASSHNYGYTF. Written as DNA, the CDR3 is TGTGCCAGCAGTCATAACTATGGCTACACCTTC.

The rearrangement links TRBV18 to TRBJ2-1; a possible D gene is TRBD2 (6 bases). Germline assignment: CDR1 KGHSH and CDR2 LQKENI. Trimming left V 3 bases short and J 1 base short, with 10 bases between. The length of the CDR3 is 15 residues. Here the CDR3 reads CASSPRDSSYNEQFF. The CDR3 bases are TGTGCCAGCTCACCGCGGGACTCGTCCTACAATGAGCAGTTCTTC.

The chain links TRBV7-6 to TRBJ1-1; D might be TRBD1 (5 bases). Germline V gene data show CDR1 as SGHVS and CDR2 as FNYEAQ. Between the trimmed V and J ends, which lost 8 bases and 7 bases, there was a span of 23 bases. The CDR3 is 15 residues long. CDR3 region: CASATLPQGIHEAFF. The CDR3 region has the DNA TGTGCCAGCGCCACTCTTCCCCAGGGAATACATGAAGCTTTCTTT.

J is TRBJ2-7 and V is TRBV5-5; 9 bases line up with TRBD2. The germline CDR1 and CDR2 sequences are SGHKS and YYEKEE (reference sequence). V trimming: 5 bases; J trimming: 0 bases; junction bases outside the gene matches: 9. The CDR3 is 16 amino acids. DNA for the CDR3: TGTGCCAGCAGACGTAGCATAGCGGGAGCCTCCTACGAGCAGTACTTC. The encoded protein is CASRRSIAGASYEQYF.

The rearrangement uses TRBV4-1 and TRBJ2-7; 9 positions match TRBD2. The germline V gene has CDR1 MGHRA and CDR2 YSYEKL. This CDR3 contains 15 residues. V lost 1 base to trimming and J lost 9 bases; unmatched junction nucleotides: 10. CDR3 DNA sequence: TGCGCCAGCAGCCAAGTAGCGGGGGCCCTTGGGATGCAGTACTTC. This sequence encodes CASSQVAGALGMQYF.

CDR3 DNA sequence: TGTGCCAGCAGCTTAAGCGGACGGGATAGAGATACGCAGTATTTT. It is translated as CASSLSGRDRDTQYF. The chain couples TRBV7-2 to TRBJ2-3; D may be TRBD2 (5 bases). The CDR3 has 15 residues. CDR1 and CDR2 (germline): SGHTA, FQGNSA. V lost 2 bases and J lost 5, with 14 bases in between.

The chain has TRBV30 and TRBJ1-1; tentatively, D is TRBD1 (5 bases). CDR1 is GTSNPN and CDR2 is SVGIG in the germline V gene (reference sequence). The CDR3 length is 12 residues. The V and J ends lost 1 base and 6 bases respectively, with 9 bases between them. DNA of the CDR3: TGTGCCTGGAGTGCAGGGTGGTCTGAAGCTTTCTTT. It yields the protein CAWSAGWSEAFF.

The CDR3 spells CASSIGAWKGLAEQETQYF. CDR3 nucleotides: TGTGCCAGTAGTATAGGAGCTTGGAAGGGACTAGCGGAACAAGAGACCCAGTACTTC. This sequence joins TRBV19 and TRBJ2-5; 11 positions match TRBD2. The trim removed 1 base at V and 2 bases at J, leaving 12 bases unmatched. Germline lookup yields CDR1 LNHDA and CDR2 SQIVND (reference sequence). The CDR3 sequence is 19 residues long.

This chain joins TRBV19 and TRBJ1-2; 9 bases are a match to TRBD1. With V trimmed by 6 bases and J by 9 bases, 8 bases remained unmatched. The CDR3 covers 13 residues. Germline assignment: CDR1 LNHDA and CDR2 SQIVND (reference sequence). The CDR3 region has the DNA TGTGCCAGTAGCGCAGGGGACAGGGTGCGCTACACCTTC. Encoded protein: CASSAGDRVRYTF.

The CDR3 DNA reads as TGTGCCAGCAGCATCAGGGAGAACACTGAAGCTTTCTTT. Protein sequence: CASSIRENTEAFF. The genes are TRBV27 and TRBJ1-1; weak D call: TRBD1 (5 bases). The V gene lost 6 bases and the J gene lost 1 base, with 9 bases spanning the gap. Germline CDR1 and CDR2: MNHEY and SMNVEV (reference sequence). CDR3 length: 13 amino acids.

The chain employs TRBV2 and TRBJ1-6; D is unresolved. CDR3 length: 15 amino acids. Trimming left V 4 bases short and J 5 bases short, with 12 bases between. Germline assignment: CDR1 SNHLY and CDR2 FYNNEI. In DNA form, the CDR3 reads TGTGCCAGCAGTGCTCTATCTTTAAATAATTCACCCCTCCACTTT. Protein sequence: CASSALSLNNSPLHF.